This T cell receptor (beta chain) was retrieved from a study of T-cell reconstitution after alpha-beta-depleted transplantation in children. About this clonotype itself: The germline gene is not matched at one end of the junction; a read error may be the cause.

The TCRbeta library was prepared with unique molecular identifiers. MiXCR was run by TCRdb on the PCR reads, yielding one entry per CDR3 protein. Among around 500,000 distinct CDR3 sequences, approximately 12% were seen once, and the ten largest hold 4.5% to 6%. There are 18 residues in the CDR3. The clonotype comes from a human donor who donated a stem cell graft to a child with combined immunodeficiency. The chain employs TRBV12-3 or TRBV12-4 and TRBJ2-5; 14 nucleotides match TRBD2. Sequenced here: PBMCs from the stem cell graft donor, sampled from the stem cell graft. The DNA for the CDR3 is TGTGCCAGCTGTTTTCTCCTGACTAGCGGGGGGGCCGGAGAGACCCAGTACTTC. It codes for CASCFLLTSGGAGETQYF.